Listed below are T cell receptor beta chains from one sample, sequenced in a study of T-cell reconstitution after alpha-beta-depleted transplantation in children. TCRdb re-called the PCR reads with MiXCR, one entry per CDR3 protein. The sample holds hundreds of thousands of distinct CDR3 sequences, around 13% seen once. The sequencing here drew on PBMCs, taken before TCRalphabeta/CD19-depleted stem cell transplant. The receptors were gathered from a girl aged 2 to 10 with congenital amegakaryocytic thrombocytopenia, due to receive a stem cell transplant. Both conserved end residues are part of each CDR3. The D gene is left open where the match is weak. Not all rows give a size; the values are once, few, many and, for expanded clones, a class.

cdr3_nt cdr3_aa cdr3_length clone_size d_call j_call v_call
TGTGCCATCAGTGAGTTGACAGGGTCCCAAGAGACCCAGTACTTC CAISELTGSQETQYF 15 few TRBD1 TRBJ2-5 TRBV10-3
TGCAGCGCCGAGTTCTCTGGGGCCAACGTCCTGACTTTC CSAEFSGANVLTF 13 many - TRBJ2-6 TRBV29-1
TGCAGTGCTAGTCCTGGGGGCGCCGGGAATACGCAGTATTTT CSASPGGAGNTQYF 14 - - TRBJ2-3 TRBV20-1
TGCGCCAGCAGCGCAGTATCCGGGACAACCGATTCACCCCTCCACTTT CASSAVSGTTDSPLHF 16 few - TRBJ1-6 TRBV5-1
TGCGCCAGCAGCTTCAGGGGGAGATCCTACGAGCAGTACTTC CASSFRGRSYEQYF 14 few TRBD1 TRBJ2-7 TRBV5-1
TGTGCCACCGCCAAGCAGTACTTC CATAKQYF 8 many - TRBJ2-7 TRBV10-3
TGCGCCAGCAGCCAAAAGCGGGAGGGCCGGAATGAGCAGTTCTTC CASSQKREGRNEQFF 15 many TRBD2 TRBJ2-1 TRBV4-1
TGCAGTGCCAACTCCGGGACACTTAGAAACACCATATATTTT CSANSGTLRNTIYF 14 - - TRBJ1-3 TRBV20-1
TGTGCCAGCAGCCAACTGAGTTTGGAGACCCAGTACTTC CASSQLSLETQYF 13 - - TRBJ2-5 TRBV3-1
TGTGCCGGAAAAAGCGGGAACGGCCTTGGGGCCAACGTCCTGACTTTC CAGKSGNGLGANVLTF 16 few TRBD2 TRBJ2-6 TRBV6-1
TGTGCCAGCACCCGGCGGGGGAACACTGAAGCTTTCTTT CASTRRGNTEAFF 13 once - TRBJ1-1 TRBV12-3/TRBV12-4
TGCGCCAGCAGCCAAGGTTTGGCGCTCGAGCAGTACTTC CASSQGLALEQYF 13 - - TRBJ2-7 TRBV4-1
TGTGCCAGCAGCTTCCGCCTCGCGGGAGAGTTGGGGTCCTACAATGAGCAGTTCTTC CASSFRLAGELGSYNEQFF 19 - TRBD2 TRBJ2-1 TRBV11-2
TGTGCCAGCAGTGTACAGGGGCTCAATCAGCCCCAGCATTTT CASSVQGLNQPQHF 14 many TRBD1 TRBJ1-5 TRBV12-3/TRBV12-4
TGCGCCAGCAACGGCCGTCTAGCGGTGGGGGGCAATGAGCAGTTCTTC CASNGRLAVGGNEQFF 16 - TRBD2 TRBJ2-1 TRBV5-1
TGCGCCAGCAGCTTGTCACCCGGGCTTTTCTATGGCTACACCTTC CASSLSPGLFYGYTF 15 many - TRBJ1-2 TRBV5-1
TGCAGTGCTCAAAATATGCGAATAGCGGAGACCCAGTACTTC CSAQNMRIAETQYF 14 many - TRBJ2-5 TRBV20-1
TGCAGTGCTAGACGGACTGCCGGGGAGCTGTTTTTT CSARRTAGELFF 12 many - TRBJ2-2 TRBV20-1
TGTGCCAGCAGCCCATTTACAGGGGTTGGGGACAATGAGCAGTTCTTC CASSPFTGVGDNEQFF 16 - TRBD1 TRBJ2-1 TRBV7-9
TGCAGCGTTGAGAAGGTTGGGTATGGCTACACCTTC CSVEKVGYGYTF 12 - - TRBJ1-2 TRBV29-1
TGCGCCAGCAGCTTGGGGGACAGTCCCTCCTACAATGAGCAGTTCTTC CASSLGDSPSYNEQFF 16 many TRBD1 TRBJ2-1 TRBV5-1
TGCAGTGCTAGGACTGGGGATCGTGGTGAGACCCAGTACTTC CSARTGDRGETQYF 14 few - TRBJ2-5 TRBV20-1
TGTGCCAGCAGACGGGAACCGGACCTCAAACAGTACTTC CASRREPDLKQYF 13 many - TRBJ2-7 TRBV27
TGTGCCAGCAGGCAGGGGGCTTCAGATACGCAGTATTTT CASRQGASDTQYF 13 many TRBD1 TRBJ2-3 TRBV11-2
TGTGCCACCAGCAGTTTGTCACTAGCCCCTATCACCGGGGAGCTGTTTTTT CATSSLSLAPITGELFF 17 - - TRBJ2-2 TRBV15
TGTGCCAGCAGCTTGGTAAGCGGGGGCAGCTCCTACGAGCAGTACTTC CASSLVSGGSSYEQYF 16 few TRBD2 TRBJ2-7 TRBV5-5
TGTGCCAGCAGTTTAGAGTTTCTCTCCTACAATGAGCAGTTCTTC CASSLEFLSYNEQFF 15 - - TRBJ2-1 TRBV28
TGTGCCAGCAGCTTAGCGACAGGGGGCTCCTACAATGAGCAGTTCTTC CASSLATGGSYNEQFF 16 many TRBD1 TRBJ2-1 TRBV7-8
TGTGCCAGCAGTGGGGACAGGGGCAGCTACGAGCAGTACTTC CASSGDRGSYEQYF 14 few TRBD1 TRBJ2-7 TRBV25-1
TGTGCCAGCCGAGGTCTGGTGCGGGCCTCCTACGAGCAGTACTTC CASRGLVRASYEQYF 15 many - TRBJ2-7 TRBV6-1
TGTGCCAGCAGCGACCTAGCGGGAGTGCCCGATGAGCAGTTCTTC CASSDLAGVPDEQFF 15 many TRBD2 TRBJ2-1 TRBV27
TGTGCCAGCTCACCACCGTCAGCTTCTGAAGCTTTCTTT CASSPPSASEAFF 13 few - TRBJ1-1 TRBV18
TGTGCCAGCAGCCCTCGGACTGTGCCCAATGAGCAGTTCTTC CASSPRTVPNEQFF 14 - - TRBJ2-1 TRBV7-2
TGTGCCTGGAGTGGTGGGGAGACAAGTGGGATTAATAAGTATTTT CAWSGGETSGINKYF 15 - - TRBJ2-3 TRBV30
TGTGCCAGCAGCTTAGATCTACGGGGGGGAGATACGCAGTATTTT CASSLDLRGGDTQYF 15 many TRBD2 TRBJ2-3 TRBV11-2
TGTGCCAGCAGTCCGCCACCGGGACAGATAGAGACCCAGTACTTC CASSPPPGQIETQYF 15 many TRBD1 TRBJ2-5 TRBV12-3/TRBV12-4
TGTGCCAGCAGCTTAGCTGGGGGGATTGAAGCTTTCTTT CASSLAGGIEAFF 13 - - TRBJ1-1 TRBV7-9